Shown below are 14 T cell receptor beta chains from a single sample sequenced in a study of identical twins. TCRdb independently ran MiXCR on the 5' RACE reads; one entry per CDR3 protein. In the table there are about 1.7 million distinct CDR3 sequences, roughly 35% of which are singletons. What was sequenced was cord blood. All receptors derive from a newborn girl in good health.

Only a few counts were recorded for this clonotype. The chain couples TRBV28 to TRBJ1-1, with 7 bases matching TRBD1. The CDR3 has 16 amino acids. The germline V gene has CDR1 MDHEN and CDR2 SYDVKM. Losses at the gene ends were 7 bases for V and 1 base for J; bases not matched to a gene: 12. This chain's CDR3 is CASTGGTVPPNTEAFF. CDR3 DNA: TGTGCCAGCACGGGAGGGACAGTTCCTCCGAACACTGAAGCTTTCTTT. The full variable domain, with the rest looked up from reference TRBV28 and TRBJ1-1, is DVKVTQSSRYLVKRTGEKVFLECVQDMDHENMFWYRQDPGLGLRLIYFSYDVKMKEKGDIPEGYSVSREKKERFSLILESASTNQTSMYLCASTGGTVPPNTEAFFGQGTRLTVV.

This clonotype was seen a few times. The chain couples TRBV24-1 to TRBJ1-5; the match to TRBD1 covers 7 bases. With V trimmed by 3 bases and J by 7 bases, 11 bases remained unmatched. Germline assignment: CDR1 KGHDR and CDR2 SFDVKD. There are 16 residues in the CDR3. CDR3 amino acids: CATSDGRTGAGQPQHF. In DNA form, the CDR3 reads TGTGCCACCAGTGATGGGAGAACAGGGGCGGGGCAGCCCCAGCATTTT.

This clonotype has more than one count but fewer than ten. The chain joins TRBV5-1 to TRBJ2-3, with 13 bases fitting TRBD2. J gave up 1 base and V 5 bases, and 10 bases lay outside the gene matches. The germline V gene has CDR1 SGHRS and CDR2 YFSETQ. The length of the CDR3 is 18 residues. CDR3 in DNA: TGCGCCAGCAGTTTCGGTGGACTAGCGGGAGCGGGCACAGATACGCAGTATTTT. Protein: CASSFGGLAGAGTDTQYF.

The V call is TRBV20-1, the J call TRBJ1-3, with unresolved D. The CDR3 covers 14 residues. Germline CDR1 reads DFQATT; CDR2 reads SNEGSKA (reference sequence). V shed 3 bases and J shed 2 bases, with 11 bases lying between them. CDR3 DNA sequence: TGCAGTGCTAGGGTTGGGCAGCCTGGAAACACCATATATTTT. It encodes CSARVGQPGNTIYF.

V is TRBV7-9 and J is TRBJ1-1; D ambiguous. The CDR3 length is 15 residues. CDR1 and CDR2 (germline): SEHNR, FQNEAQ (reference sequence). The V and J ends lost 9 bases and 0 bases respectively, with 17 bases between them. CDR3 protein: CASKLRTALNTEAFF. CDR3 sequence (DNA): TGTGCCAGTAAGCTTAGAACCGCCCTGAACACTGAAGCTTTCTTT.

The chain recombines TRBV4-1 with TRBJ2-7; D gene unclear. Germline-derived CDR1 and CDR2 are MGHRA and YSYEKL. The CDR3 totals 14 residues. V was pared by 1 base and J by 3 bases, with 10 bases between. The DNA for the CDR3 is TGCGCCAGCAGCCAAGTAACCAACTACTACGAGCAGTACTTC. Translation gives CASSQVTNYYEQYF.

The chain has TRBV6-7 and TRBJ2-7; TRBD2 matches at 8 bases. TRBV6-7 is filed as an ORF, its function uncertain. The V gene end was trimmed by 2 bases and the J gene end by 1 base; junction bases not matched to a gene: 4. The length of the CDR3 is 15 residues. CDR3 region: CASSYPTSESYEQYF. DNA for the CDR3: TGTGCCAGCAGTTACCCGACTAGCGAGTCCTACGAGCAGTACTTC.

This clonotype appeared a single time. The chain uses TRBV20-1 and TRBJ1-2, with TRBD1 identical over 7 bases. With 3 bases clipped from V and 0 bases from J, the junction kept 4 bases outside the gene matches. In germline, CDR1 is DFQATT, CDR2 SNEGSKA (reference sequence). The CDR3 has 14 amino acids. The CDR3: CSARRDSSNYGYTF. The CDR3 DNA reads TGCAGTGCTAGGAGGGACAGCTCTAACTATGGCTACACCTTC.

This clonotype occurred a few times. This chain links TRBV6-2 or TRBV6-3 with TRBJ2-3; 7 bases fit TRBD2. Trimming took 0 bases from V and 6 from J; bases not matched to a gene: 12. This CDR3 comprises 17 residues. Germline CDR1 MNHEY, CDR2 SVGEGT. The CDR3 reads CASSYSSREVFGDTQYF. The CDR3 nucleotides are TGTGCCAGCAGTTACTCCTCACGGGAGGTCTTCGGGGATACGCAGTATTTT.

In DNA form, the CDR3 reads TGTGCCAGCAGTTTAACCGGGACAGCACTTAATCAGCCCCAGCATTTT. It specifies CASSLTGTALNQPQHF. The chain carries TRBV27 and TRBJ1-5, with TRBD1 identical over 7 bases. Germline CDR1 reads MNHEY; CDR2 reads SMNVEV (reference sequence). With 2 bases clipped from V and 4 bases from J, the junction kept 8 bases outside the gene matches. This CDR3 is built from 16 residues.

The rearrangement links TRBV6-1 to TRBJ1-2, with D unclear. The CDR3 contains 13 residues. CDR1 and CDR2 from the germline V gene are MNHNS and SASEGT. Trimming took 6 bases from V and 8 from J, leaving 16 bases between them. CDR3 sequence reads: CASRWVRNRGYTF. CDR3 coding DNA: TGTGCCAGCAGATGGGTCCGTAATAGAGGCTACACCTTC.

The CDR3 is CASSLIYGGAEDTQYF. CDR3 nucleotide sequence: TGTGCCAGCAGCCTAATTTACGGGGGGGCTGAAGATACGCAGTATTTT. The chain recombines TRBV12-3 or TRBV12-4 with TRBJ2-3, with 8 bases that match TRBD2. V was clipped by 6 bases and J by 5 bases; unmatched bases: 13. The CDR3 is 16 residues long.

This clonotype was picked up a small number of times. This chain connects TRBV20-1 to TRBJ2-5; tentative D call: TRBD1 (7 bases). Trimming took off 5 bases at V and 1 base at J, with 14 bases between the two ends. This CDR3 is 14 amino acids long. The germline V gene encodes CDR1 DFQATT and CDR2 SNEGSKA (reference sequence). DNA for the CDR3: TGCAGTGCTGTAGGGAGGACAGGCCAAGAGACCCAGTACTTC. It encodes CSAVGRTGQETQYF.

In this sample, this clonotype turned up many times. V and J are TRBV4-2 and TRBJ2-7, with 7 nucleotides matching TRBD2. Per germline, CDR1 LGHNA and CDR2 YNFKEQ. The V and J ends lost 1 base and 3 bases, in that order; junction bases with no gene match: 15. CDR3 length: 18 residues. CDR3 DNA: TGTGCCAGCAGCCAAGGGCCCACGATTAGCGGGCCATACTACGAGCAGTACTTC. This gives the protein CASSQGPTISGPYYEQYF.